This T cell receptor beta chain emerged from a study of blood T cell repertoires in COVID-19. The data were produced by immunoSEQ multiplex PCR, yet TCRdb's version contains in-frame clones alone and is incomplete. The table includes 150,000 to 200,000 clones, less than 85% detected once. The CDR3 sequence is 12 residues long. J was trimmed by 6 bases and V by 3 bases; bases with no gene match: 2. The V gene's germline CDR1 is SGHRS and CDR2 YFSETQ. The genes are TRBV5-1 and TRBJ1-2; TRBD1 matches at 7 bases. The sequence was collected from a man aged 55 to 70 who had recovered from COVID-19. The material sequenced was PBMCs or T cells enriched from blood (not recorded which). CDR3 protein: CASSSGTDGYTF. CDR3 coding DNA: TGCGCCAGCAGCTCCGGGACAGATGGCTACACCTTC.